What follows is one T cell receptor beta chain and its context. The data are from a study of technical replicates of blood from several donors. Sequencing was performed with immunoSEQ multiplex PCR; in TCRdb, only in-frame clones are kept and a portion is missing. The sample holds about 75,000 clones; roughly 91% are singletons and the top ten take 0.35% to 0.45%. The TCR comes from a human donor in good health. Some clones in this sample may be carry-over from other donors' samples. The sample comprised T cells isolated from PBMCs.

CDR3 bases: TGTGCCAGCAGTGCCGGGACTAGCGGGAGGGACGAGCAGTACTTC. Translation: CASSAGTSGRDEQYF. The chain links TRBV6-1 to TRBJ2-7; 16 bases are a match to TRBD2. Germline CDR1 reads MNHNS; CDR2 reads SASEGT. The CDR3 covers 15 residues. Unmatched junction bases numbered 2, after V lost 4 bases and J lost 5 bases.